The next 25 T cell receptor beta chains were all read from a single sample in a study of T cell responses to AZD1222 COVID-19 vaccine. TCRdb's table, derived via immunoSEQ multiplex PCR, lists solely in-frame clones and lacks some. The sample lists about 81,000 clones; 85% to 95% were seen once. Specimen: peripheral blood, collected 28 days after the second AZD1222 dose. These receptors were taken from an adult who received the AZD1222 COVID-19 vaccine.

The chain recombines TRBV2 with TRBJ2-7; the D is unclear. In germline, CDR1 is SNHLY, CDR2 FYNNEI. This CDR3 is built from 12 residues. Trimming stripped 6 bases from V and 2 bases from J, with 8 bases between. Written as DNA, the CDR3 is TGTGCCAGCAGCAGGAACCCCTACGAGCAGTACTTC. It yields the protein CASSRNPYEQYF.

This rearrangement joins TRBV7-8 to TRBJ2-1, with D possibly called TRBD1 or TRBD2 (5 bases each). This CDR3 has 15 residues. V shed 2 bases and J shed 4 bases, with 12 bases lying between them. CDR1 SGHVS and CDR2 FQNEAQ come from the germline V gene. CDR3 in amino acids: CASSLLGTLYNEQFF. Written as DNA, the CDR3 is TGTGCCAGCAGCTTATTGGGGACCCTTTACAATGAGCAGTTCTTC.

The rearrangement uses TRBV27 and TRBJ2-6; D is ambiguous. The V gene's germline CDR1 is MNHEY and CDR2 SMNVEV (reference sequence). V lost 8 bases and J 3 bases, leaving 14 bases between the germline ends. The CDR3 length is 15 residues. The CDR3 region is CASRYDGGGANVLTF. The CDR3 DNA follows: TGTGCCAGCCGATATGACGGTGGTGGGGCCAACGTCCTGACTTTC.

The chain joins TRBV7-3 to TRBJ2-7; no definite D call. V was clipped by 5 bases and J by 4 bases, with 15 bases between them. Germline lookup yields CDR1 SGHTA and CDR2 FQGTGA. This CDR3 comprises 14 residues. The CDR3 bases are TGTGCCAGCAGCCCCTGGGGTATCTCTTACGAGCAGTACTTC. It specifies CASSPWGISYEQYF.

This chain connects TRBV30 to TRBJ2-7; D might be TRBD1 or TRBD2, each matching 7 bases. The CDR3 has 13 residues. V lost 2 bases and J 2 bases, leaving 10 bases between the germline ends. The germline gives CDR1 GTSNPN, CDR2 SVGIG (reference sequence). CDR3 nucleotide sequence: TGTGCCTGGAGTAGCGGGACAGCCTACGAGCAGTACTTC. It translates to CAWSSGTAYEQYF.

The chain joins TRBV7-2 to TRBJ2-7; D is possibly TRBD1 or TRBD2 (5 bases each). CDR1 SGHTA and CDR2 FQGNSA come from the germline V gene. CDR3 length equals 15 residues. Between the trimmed V and J ends, which lost 5 bases and 4 bases, there was a span of 18 bases. The CDR3 protein is CASSPPVEGWYEQYF. The CDR3 bases are TGTGCCAGCAGCCCACCCGTAGAGGGGTGGTACGAGCAGTACTTC.

This clone was observed a few times. This chain connects TRBV6-2 or TRBV6-3 to TRBJ1-2; D might be TRBD1 (5 bases). The CDR3 has 15 amino acids. Germline CDR1 and CDR2: MNHEY and SVGEGT. Trimming removed 5 bases from V and 7 bases from J, with 20 bases in between. The CDR3 DNA is TGTGCCAGCAGTACCCGAACAGGCCCACTAGGTGGCTACACCTTC. It specifies CASSTRTGPLGGYTF.

For this clone: An end of the junction does not agree with germline; a read error may underlie this. This chain joins TRBV7-7 and TRBJ2-5; possible D gene TRBD2, 6 bases. Germline CDR1 SSHAT, CDR2 FNYEAQ (reference sequence). The CDR3 length is 14 residues. The CDR3 is CASSHYSGSETQYF. The DNA for the CDR3 is TGTGCTAGCAGCCATTATAGCGGATCAGAGACCCAGTACTTC.

The V and J genes are TRBV3-1 (or the pseudogene TRBV3-2) and TRBJ2-4; 15 nucleotides match TRBD2. Unmatched junction bases numbered 4, after V lost 1 base and J lost 6 bases. Germline values: CDR1 LGHDT, CDR2 YNNKEL (reference sequence). The CDR3 totals 17 residues. CDR3 sequence (DNA): TGTGCCAGCAGCCAAGGGACTAGCGGGAGGGACAGAAACATTCAGTACTTC. It yields the protein CASSQGTSGRDRNIQYF.

The chain's CDR3 is CASSALYEQYF. CDR3 nucleotides: TGTGCCAGCAGTGCTCTCTACGAGCAGTACTTC. The chain has TRBV25-1 and TRBJ2-7; D not certain. Between the trimmed V and J ends, which lost 4 bases and 3 bases, there was a span of 4 bases. Germline V gene data show CDR1 as MGHDK and CDR2 as SYGVNS. This CDR3 has 11 residues.

The chain has TRBV15 and TRBJ1-4; 8 bases are shared with TRBD1. This CDR3 is 15 amino acids long. The germline gives CDR1 LNHNV, CDR2 YYDKDF (reference sequence). V was pared by 3 bases and J by 3 bases, with 3 bases of the junction left unmatched. The CDR3 region has the DNA TGTGCCACCAGCAGGCAGGGGGCTGCTAATGAAAAACTGTTTTTT. It translates to CATSRQGAANEKLFF.

The chain employs TRBV14 and TRBJ2-3; tentatively, D is TRBD1 or TRBD2 (5 bases each). V shed 6 bases and J shed 1 base, with 8 bases lying between them. This CDR3 has 13 residues. The germline CDR1 and CDR2 sequences are SGHDN and FVKESK. This chain's CDR3 is CASRMGGTDTQYF. CDR3 bases: TGTGCCAGCAGGATGGGGGGCACAGATACGCAGTATTTT.

This chain connects TRBV12-3 or TRBV12-4 to TRBJ2-7; the D is unclear. This CDR3 has 12 amino acids. The ends were cut back, 3 bases at V and 7 bases at J, with 10 bases in the middle. The CDR3 loop reads CASSFRLREQYF. The CDR3 coding sequence is TGTGCCAGCAGTTTCAGGCTGAGGGAGCAGTACTTC.

This chain uses TRBV5-1 with TRBJ2-7, with 9 bases that match TRBD1. This CDR3 contains 18 residues. Per the germline V gene, CDR1 is SGHRS and CDR2 is YFSETQ. V shed 1 base and J 2 bases; nucleotides not matched to a gene: 13. CDR3 in amino acids: CASSLWATGQGRTYEQYF. The DNA for the CDR3 is TGCGCCAGCAGCTTGTGGGCCACGGGACAGGGTAGGACCTACGAGCAGTACTTC.

This chain uses TRBV2 with TRBJ2-5, with D uncertain. V was cut by 7 bases and J by 4 bases, with 13 bases left in between. This CDR3 spans 13 amino acids. Germline CDR1 SNHLY, CDR2 FYNNEI. The CDR3 spells CASKYSDVETQYF. CDR3 sequence (DNA): TGTGCCAGCAAGTATTCAGACGTAGAGACCCAGTACTTC.

The chain combines TRBV20-1 with TRBJ2-1; D gene uncertain. V was pared by 0 bases and J by 9 bases, with 6 bases between. This CDR3 has 11 amino acids. The germline V gene encodes CDR1 DFQATT and CDR2 SNEGSKA (reference sequence). The CDR3 reads CSAREATEQFF. The CDR3 DNA is TGCAGTGCTAGAGAAGCGACTGAGCAGTTCTTC.

This clone was observed a single time. V gene TRBV28 combines with J gene TRBJ1-2; D call uncertain. CDR3 length equals 11 residues. The germline V gene has CDR1 MDHEN and CDR2 SYDVKM. V dropped 5 bases and J dropped 4 bases, with 5 bases sitting between them. The CDR3 spells CASSHIYGYTF. The CDR3 DNA follows: TGTGCCAGCAGTCATATCTATGGCTACACCTTC.

The chain has TRBV28 and TRBJ2-7; tentatively, D is TRBD1 (7 bases). The CDR3 has 17 residues. Germline CDR1 MDHEN, CDR2 SYDVKM. V shed 2 bases and J shed 0 bases, with 17 bases lying between them. CDR3 DNA sequence: TGTGCCAGCAGTTTAGTGGGCGGGACAGAGAGCTCCTACGAGCAGTACTTC. This sequence encodes CASSLVGGTESSYEQYF. Using reference TRBV28 and TRBJ2-7 for the parts outside the CDR3, the full variable domain is DVKVTQSSRYLVKRTGEKVFLECVQDMDHENMFWYRQDPGLGLRLIYFSYDVKMKEKGDIPEGYSVSREKKERFSLILESASTNQTSMYLCASSLVGGTESSYEQYFGPGTRLTVT.

The rearrangement links TRBV30 to TRBJ2-7; TRBD1 matches 9 bases. Per the germline V gene, CDR1 is GTSNPN and CDR2 is SVGIG (reference sequence). The CDR3 totals 13 residues. V dropped 4 bases and J dropped 3; count of bases not matched to a gene: 4. This chain's CDR3 is CAWNTGGFYEQYF. The CDR3 nucleotides read TGTGCCTGGAACACAGGGGGCTTCTACGAGCAGTACTTC.

The chain couples TRBV30 to TRBJ1-5; 7 bases are a match to TRBD1. Germline trimming cut 0 bases from V and 0 bases from J; bases unmatched to any gene: 8. CDR1 is GTSNPN, CDR2 SVGIG, per germline (reference sequence). The CDR3 spans 17 residues. The chain's CDR3 is CAWSVLGGEASNQPQHF. DNA for the CDR3: TGTGCCTGGAGTGTTTTAGGGGGCGAGGCTAGCAATCAGCCCCAGCATTTT.

The chain is built from TRBV4-2 and TRBJ1-6; TRBD1 is a possible D gene (6 bases). The germline gives CDR1 LGHNA, CDR2 YNFKEQ. This CDR3 has 16 residues. V lost 0 bases and J lost 6, with 12 bases in between. The CDR3 sequence: CASSQEGGASNSPLHF. The CDR3 DNA follows: TGTGCCAGCAGCCAAGAGGGGGGGGCCTCTAATTCACCCCTCCACTTT.

This clone appeared once. This rearrangement joins TRBV7-2 to TRBJ2-7; 10 bases match TRBD2. J gave up 5 bases and V 5 bases, and 12 bases lay outside the gene matches. The CDR3 runs to 16 residues. Germline loops: CDR1 SGHTA, CDR2 FQGNSA. CDR3 residues: CASSLNLAGALHEQYF. In DNA form, the CDR3 reads TGTGCCAGCAGCCTAAATCTAGCGGGAGCTCTCCACGAGCAGTACTTC.

V usage is TRBV28 and J usage is TRBJ1-5; tentative D call: TRBD1 (5 bases). V lost 3 bases and J lost 7, with 13 bases in between. Germline CDR1 and CDR2: MDHEN and SYDVKM. CDR3 length: 14 residues. The chain's CDR3 is CASSFRGGGQPQHF. The CDR3 DNA sequence: TGTGCCAGCAGTTTTCGGGGGGGAGGGCAGCCCCAGCATTTT.

V and J are TRBV30 and TRBJ2-3; D perhaps matches TRBD2 (5 bases). Per the germline V gene, CDR1 is GTSNPN and CDR2 is SVGIG (reference sequence). The CDR3 runs to 11 residues. V lost 7 bases and J lost 4, with 9 bases in between. The CDR3 bases are TGTGCCTCTACCGGGGCAGATACGCAGTATTTT. Translating it yields CASTGADTQYF.

In this sample, this clone turned up a few times. The V gene is TRBV28, the J gene TRBJ1-5, with D perhaps matching TRBD1 (5 bases). The CDR3 covers 15 residues. From germline, CDR1 is MDHEN and CDR2 SYDVKM. The germline V and J ends were trimmed by 3 bases and 1 base, with 10 bases remaining between them. The CDR3 loop reads CASSFRGVSNQPQHF. CDR3 bases: TGTGCCAGCAGTTTCCGGGGGGTGAGCAATCAGCCCCAGCATTTT.